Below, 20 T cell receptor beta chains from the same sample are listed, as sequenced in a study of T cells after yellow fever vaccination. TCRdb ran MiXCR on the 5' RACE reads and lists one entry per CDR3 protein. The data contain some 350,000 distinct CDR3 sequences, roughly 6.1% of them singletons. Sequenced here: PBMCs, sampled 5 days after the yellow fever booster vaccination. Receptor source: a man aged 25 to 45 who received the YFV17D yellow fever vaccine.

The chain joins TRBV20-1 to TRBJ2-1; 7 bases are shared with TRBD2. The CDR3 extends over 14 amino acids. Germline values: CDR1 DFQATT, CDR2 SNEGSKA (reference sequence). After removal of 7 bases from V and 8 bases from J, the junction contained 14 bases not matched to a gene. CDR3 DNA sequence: TGCAGTGGAACGATGGGACTACAGCTCGATGAGCAGTTCTTC. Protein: CSGTMGLQLDEQFF.

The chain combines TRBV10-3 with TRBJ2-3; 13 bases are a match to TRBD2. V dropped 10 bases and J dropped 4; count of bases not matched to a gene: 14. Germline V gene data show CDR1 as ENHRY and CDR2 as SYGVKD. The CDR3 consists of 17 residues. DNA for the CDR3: TGTGCCACACTACCGGGACTAGCGGGATTGGAGGCAGATACGCAGTATTTT. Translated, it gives CATLPGLAGLEADTQYF.

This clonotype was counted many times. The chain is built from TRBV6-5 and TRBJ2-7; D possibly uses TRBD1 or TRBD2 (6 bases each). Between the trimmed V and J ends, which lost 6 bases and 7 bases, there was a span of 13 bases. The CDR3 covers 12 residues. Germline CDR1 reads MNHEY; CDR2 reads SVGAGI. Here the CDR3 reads CASRPGAGEQYF. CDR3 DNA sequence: TGTGCCAGCAGGCCGGGGGCGGGTGAGCAGTACTTC.

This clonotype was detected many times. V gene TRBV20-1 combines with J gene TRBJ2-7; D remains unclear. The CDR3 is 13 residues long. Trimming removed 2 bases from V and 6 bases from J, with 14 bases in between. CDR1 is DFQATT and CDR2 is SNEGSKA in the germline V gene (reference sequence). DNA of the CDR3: TGCAGTGCTAGAACACAGACCTATGGCGAGCAGTACTTC. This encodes CSARTQTYGEQYF.

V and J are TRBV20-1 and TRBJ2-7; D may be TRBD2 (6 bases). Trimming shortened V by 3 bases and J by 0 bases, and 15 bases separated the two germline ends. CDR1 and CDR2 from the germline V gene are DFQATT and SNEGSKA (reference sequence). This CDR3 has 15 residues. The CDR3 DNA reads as TGCAGTGCTAGGACGGGACTCTCGAGCTCCTACGAGCAGTACTTC. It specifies CSARTGLSSSYEQYF.

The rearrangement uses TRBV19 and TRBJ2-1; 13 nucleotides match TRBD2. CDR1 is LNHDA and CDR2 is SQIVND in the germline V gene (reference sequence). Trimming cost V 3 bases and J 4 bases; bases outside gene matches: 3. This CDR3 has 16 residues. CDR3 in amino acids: CASSIEGLAGYNEQFF. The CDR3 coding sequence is TGTGCCAGTAGTATTGAGGGACTAGCGGGATACAATGAGCAGTTCTTC.

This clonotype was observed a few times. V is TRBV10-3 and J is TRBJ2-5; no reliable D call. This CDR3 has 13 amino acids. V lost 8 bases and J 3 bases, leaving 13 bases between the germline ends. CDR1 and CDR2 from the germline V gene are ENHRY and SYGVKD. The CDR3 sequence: CAIGSSGEETQYF. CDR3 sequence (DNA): TGTGCCATCGGTAGCAGTGGAGAAGAGACCCAGTACTTC.

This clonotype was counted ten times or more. CDR3 in amino acids: CASSFGTHSYEQYF. DNA of the CDR3: TGTGCCAGCAGCTTCGGGACACACTCCTACGAGCAGTACTTC. The V and J genes are TRBV7-2 and TRBJ2-7, with D possibly TRBD1 on 6 matching bases. Trimming shortened V by 3 bases and J by 0 bases, and 9 bases separated the two germline ends. CDR3 size: 14 residues. Germline loops: CDR1 SGHTA, CDR2 FQGNSA.

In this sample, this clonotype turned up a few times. The CDR3 bases are TGCAGTGCTAGACGGGACAGGGGATATGGCTACACCTTC. Its translation is CSARRDRGYGYTF. The chain has TRBV20-1 and TRBJ1-2; 10 bases map to TRBD1. V dropped 2 bases and J dropped 5; count of bases not matched to a gene: 2. CDR1 and CDR2 (germline): DFQATT, SNEGSKA (reference sequence). CDR3 size: 13 residues.

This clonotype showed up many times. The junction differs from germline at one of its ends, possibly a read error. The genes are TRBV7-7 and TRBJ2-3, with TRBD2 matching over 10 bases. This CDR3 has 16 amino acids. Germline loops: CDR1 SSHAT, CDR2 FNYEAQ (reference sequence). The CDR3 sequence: CASSLRAGGPTDTQYF. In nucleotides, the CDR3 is TGTGCTAGCAGCTTAAGAGCGGGAGGGCCAACAGATACGCAGTATTTT.

The CDR3 DNA is TGTGCCAGCAGCCACACCGGACGGGGGGAGCAGTACTTC. This encodes CASSHTGRGEQYF. The chain uses TRBV3-1 and TRBJ2-7, with a weak D call TRBD2 (6 bases). This CDR3 comprises 13 residues. Trimming took off 3 bases at V and 7 bases at J, with 13 bases between the two ends. Germline V gene sequence: CDR1 LGHDT, CDR2 YNNKEL (reference sequence).

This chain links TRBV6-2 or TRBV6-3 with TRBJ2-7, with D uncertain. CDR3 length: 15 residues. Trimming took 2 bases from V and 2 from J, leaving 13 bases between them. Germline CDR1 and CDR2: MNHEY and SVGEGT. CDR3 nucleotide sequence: TGTGCCAGCAGTTACAATCTTCAGCCGCCCTACGAGCAGTACTTC. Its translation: CASSYNLQPPYEQYF.

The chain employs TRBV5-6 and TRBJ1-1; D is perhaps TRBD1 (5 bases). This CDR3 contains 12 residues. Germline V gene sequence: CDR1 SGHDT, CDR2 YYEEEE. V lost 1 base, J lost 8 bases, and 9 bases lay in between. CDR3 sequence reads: CASSLSQVEAFF. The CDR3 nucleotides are TGTGCCAGCAGCTTGTCACAGGTGGAAGCTTTCTTT.

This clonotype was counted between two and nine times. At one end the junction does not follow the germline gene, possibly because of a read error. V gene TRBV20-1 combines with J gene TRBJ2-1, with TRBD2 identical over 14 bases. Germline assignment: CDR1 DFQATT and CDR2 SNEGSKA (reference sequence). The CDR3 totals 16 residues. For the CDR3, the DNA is TGCTGTGCTAGGAAGACTAGCGGGAGGGGGGCCAATGAGCAGTTCTTC. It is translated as CCARKTSGRGANEQFF.

CDR3 sequence (DNA): TGTGCCACCAGCAGTAACCGGGCCCCCTTTAGCACAGATACGCAGTATTTT. This translates into CATSSNRAPFSTDTQYF. This sequence joins TRBV15 and TRBJ2-3; D not resolved. Germline CDR1 reads LNHNV; CDR2 reads YYDKDF (reference sequence). The CDR3 totals 17 residues. V was clipped by 3 bases and J by 0 bases, with 16 bases between them.

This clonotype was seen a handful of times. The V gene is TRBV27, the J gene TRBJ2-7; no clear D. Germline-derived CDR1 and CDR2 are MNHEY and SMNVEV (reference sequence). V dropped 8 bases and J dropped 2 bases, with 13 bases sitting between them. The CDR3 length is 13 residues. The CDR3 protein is CASSRWKAYEQYF. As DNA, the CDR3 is TGTGCCAGCTCCCGGTGGAAGGCCTACGAGCAGTACTTC.

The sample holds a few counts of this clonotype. The CDR3 DNA reads as TGTGCCAGCAGACCTAGTCGACAGATCCAAGAGACCCAGTACTTC. Translated: CASRPSRQIQETQYF. The gene calls are TRBV7-2 and TRBJ2-5, with a weak D call TRBD1 (5 bases). This CDR3 has 15 amino acids. Per germline, CDR1 SGHTA and CDR2 FQGNSA. Between the trimmed V and J ends, which lost 6 bases and 1 base, there was a span of 15 bases.

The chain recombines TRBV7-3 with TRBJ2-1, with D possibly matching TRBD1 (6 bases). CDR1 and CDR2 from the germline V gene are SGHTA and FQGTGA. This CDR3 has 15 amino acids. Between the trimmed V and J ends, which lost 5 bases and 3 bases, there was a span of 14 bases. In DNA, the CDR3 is TGTGCCAGCAGCCCCCCAGGGGCGCACTACAATGAGCAGTTCTTC. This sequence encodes CASSPPGAHYNEQFF. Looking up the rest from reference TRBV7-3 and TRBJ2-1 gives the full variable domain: GAGVSQTPSNKVTEKGKYVELRCDPISGHTALYWYRQSLGQGPEFLIYFQGTGAADDSGLPNDRFFAVRPEGSVSTLKIQRTERGDSAVYLCASSPPGAHYNEQFFGPGTRLTVL.

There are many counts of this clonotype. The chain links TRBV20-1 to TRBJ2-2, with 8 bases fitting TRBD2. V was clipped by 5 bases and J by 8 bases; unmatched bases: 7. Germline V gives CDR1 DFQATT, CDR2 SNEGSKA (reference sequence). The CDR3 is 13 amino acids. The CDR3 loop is CSASSGRGGELFF. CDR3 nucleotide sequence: TGCAGTGCTTCCAGCGGGAGAGGGGGGGAGCTGTTTTTT.

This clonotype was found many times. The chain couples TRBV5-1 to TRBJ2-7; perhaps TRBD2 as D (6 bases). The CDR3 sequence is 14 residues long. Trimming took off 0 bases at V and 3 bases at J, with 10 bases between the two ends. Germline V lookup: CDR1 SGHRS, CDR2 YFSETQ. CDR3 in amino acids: CASSLGWGDYEQYF. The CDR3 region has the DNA TGCGCCAGCAGCTTGGGGTGGGGGGACTACGAGCAGTACTTC.